The next 2 T cell receptor beta chains were all read from a single sample in a study of tumor and adjacent non-tumor tissue in lung cancer. TCRbeta libraries were built with three rounds of nested PCR, modified from ARM-PCR. TCRdb re-called the multiplex PCR reads through MiXCR, storing one row per CDR3 protein. This sample has some 68,000 distinct CDR3 sequences, with 76% found just once. RNA was extracted from bulk tissue without any cell sorting. The normal lung tissue was taken more than 3 cm from the tumor edge. Sample: distant non-tumor lung tissue. The origin of the receptors is a man between 60 and 75 years old with non-small cell lung cancer.

For this clonotype: A junction boundary mismatches the germline segment, possibly from a read error. The J gene is TRBJ1-2, the V gene TRBV28; possibly TRBD1 for D (5 bases). CDR1 MDHEN and CDR2 SYDVKM come from the germline V gene. This CDR3 contains 14 residues. The CDR3 nucleotides are TGTGCCGGCAGTCCTCTAGGGACCAAAAGTGACTACACCTTC. Translating it yields CAGSPLGTKSDYTF.

With regard to this clonotype: Germline is not matched at one junction end, which may reflect a read error. The chain has TRBV11-1 and TRBJ2-2; D is ambiguous. The CDR3 sequence is 14 residues long. Looked up from germline, CDR1 is SGHAT and CDR2 is FQDESV (reference sequence). The CDR3 DNA is TGCGCCAGCAGCTATACTGGTATCACCGGGGAGCTGTTTTTT. Its translation: CASSYTGITGELFF. Combining the CDR3 with reference TRBV11-1 and TRBJ2-2 gives the whole variable domain EAEVAQSPRYKITEKSQAVAFWCDPISGHATLYWYRQILGQGPELLVQFQDESVVDDSQLPKDRFSAERLKGVDSTLKIQPAELGDSAMYLCASSYTGITGELFFGEGSRLTVL.